Listed here is a single T cell receptor (beta chain). The V end lost 3 bases, the J end lost 3 bases, and 10 bases lay between the germline ends. The CDR3 has 15 amino acids. Germline values: CDR1 KGHDR, CDR2 SFDVKD. These data are taken from a study of blood T cell repertoires in COVID-19. This table comes from immunoSEQ multiplex PCR, and its TCRdb copy is limited to in-frame clones, with some not included. The sample includes fewer than 200,000 clones, around 79% of them seen just once. This chain connects TRBV24-1 to TRBJ2-2, with D possibly matching TRBD1 (6 bases). The sequenced material came from peripheral blood. The TCR sequence derives from a woman between 65 and 79 years old with acute or convalescent COVID-19. CDR3 DNA: TGTGCCACCAGTGATCAAGGACAGTACACCGGGGAGCTGTTTTTT. This translates into CATSDQGQYTGELFF.